A selection of T cell receptor beta chains follows, all from one sample in a study of CD8+ T cells in alopecia areata. Data came from immunoSEQ multiplex PCR; TCRdb stores just in-frame clones and leaves some out. This repertoire shows 150,000 or so clones, 47% found once; its top ten account for about 6.4%. The sequencing sample was made of CD4+ T cells sorted from blood. The receptors derive from a human donor with alopecia areata. Both conserved end residues are part of each CDR3. A D gene is named only where the DNA matches it firmly. The listing skips clone size in some rows; elsewhere it reads once, few, many or a size class.

few,.,TRBJ2-3,TRBV4-1,CASSQDQGSGSTDTQYF,TGCGCCAGCAGCCAAGATCAGGGTAGCGGTAGCACAGATACGCAGTATTTT
.,TRBD1,TRBJ1-5,TRBV2,CASSDNRGPEQPQHF,TGTGCCAGCAGTGATAACAGGGGGCCAGAGCAGCCCCAGCATTTT
few,.,TRBJ2-7,TRBV28,CASSVRGYEQYF,TGTGCCAGCAGTGTGAGAGGATACGAGCAGTACTTC
.,.,TRBJ2-7,TRBV7-9,CATTQLSYEQYF,TGTGCCACCACCCAGCTCTCCTACGAGCAGTACTTC
.,TRBD1,TRBJ2-5,TRBV7-2,CASSHGTAQETQYF,TGTGCCAGCAGCCACGGGACAGCTCAAGAGACCCAGTACTTC
few,.,TRBJ1-2,TRBV19,CASIPTAGVEIGYTF,TGTGCCAGTATACCGACCGCAGGAGTAGAAATTGGCTACACCTTC
few,TRBD1,TRBJ1-2,TRBV5-1,CASSPDRGYGYTF,TGCGCCAGCAGCCCGGACAGGGGCTATGGCTACACCTTC
.,TRBD2,TRBJ2-5,TRBV2,CASSPTSVGETQYF,TGTGCCAGCAGTCCAACTAGCGTTGGAGAGACCCAGTACTTC
once,.,TRBJ2-5,TRBV30,CAWRAGQAYQETQYF,TGTGCCTGGAGAGCGGGACAGGCTTACCAAGAGACCCAGTACTTC
.,.,TRBJ1-2,TRBV19,CASSPTGTSYGYTF,TGTGCCAGTAGTCCAACCGGGACGAGCTATGGCTACACCTTC
few,TRBD1,TRBJ2-2,TRBV18,CASSVPGQGNTGELFF,TGTGCCAGCTCAGTACCGGGACAGGGCAACACCGGGGAGCTGTTTTTT
.,TRBD2,TRBJ2-1,TRBV7-9,CASSSGLVFNEQFF,TGTGCCAGCAGCTCGGGACTAGTCTTCAATGAGCAGTTCTTC
few,.,TRBJ2-5,TRBV29-1,CSVEIGETQYF,TGCAGCGTGGAGATTGGAGAGACCCAGTACTTC
few,.,TRBJ1-1,TRBV7-3,CASSLLGLGEAFF,TGTGCCAGCAGCTTATTGGGGCTCGGTGAAGCTTTCTTT
.,TRBD2,TRBJ2-7,TRBV29-1,CSVGSPVGLAPLEQYF,TGCAGCGTTGGTAGCCCGGTGGGACTAGCCCCTCTAGAGCAGTACTTC
few,.,TRBJ2-5,TRBV27,CASSLGVGRETQYF,TGTGCCAGCAGTTTAGGAGTAGGGAGAGAGACCCAGTACTTC
.,TRBD2,TRBJ2-3,TRBV11-2,CASSLRLSGRNTDTQYF,TGTGCCAGCAGCCTCAGGCTTAGCGGGAGGAATACAGATACGCAGTATTTT
.,.,TRBJ2-7,TRBV5-1,CASSLALGEQYF,TGCGCCAGCAGCTTGGCACTAGGCGAGCAGTACTTC
.,TRBD1,TRBJ2-5,TRBV28,CASDLTGGGETQYF,TGTGCCAGCGATTTGACAGGGGGCGGCGAGACCCAGTACTTC
.,TRBD1,TRBJ1-2,TRBV27,CASSFSFPPGQDGGYTF,TGTGCCAGCAGTTTCTCTTTCCCTCCGGGACAGGATGGTGGCTACACCTTC
few,TRBD2,TRBJ2-5,TRBV12-5,CASGFRAGGWETQYF,TGTGCTAGTGGTTTCCGAGCGGGAGGTTGGGAGACCCAGTACTTC
.,.,TRBJ2-5,TRBV11-2,CASSLLIETQYF,TGTGCCAGCAGCTTGCTGATAGAGACCCAGTACTTC
.,.,TRBJ2-7,TRBV28,CASSLPTGPGYEQYF,TGTGCCAGCAGTTTGCCGACAGGCCCGGGGTACGAGCAGTACTTC
.,TRBD1,TRBJ2-6,TRBV30,CAVDRALSGANVLTF,TGTGCCGTGGACAGGGCGTTATCTGGGGCCAACGTCCTGACTTTC
once,.,TRBJ2-4,TRBV2,CASTRTAVENIQYF,TGTGCCAGCACTAGGACAGCCGTGGAAAACATTCAGTACTTC
few,.,TRBJ1-2,TRBV15,CATSRDESGYTF,TGTGCCACCAGCAGAGATGAGAGTGGCTACACCTTC
few,TRBD1,TRBJ1-2,TRBV28,CASTSPGGSGYTF,TGTGCCAGCACCTCCCCAGGGGGCAGCGGCTACACCTTC
few,.,TRBJ1-2,TRBV30,CAWRLIGYTF,TGTGCCTGGAGACTCATTGGCTACACCTTC
.,.,TRBJ1-3,TRBV28,CASNQGPGNTIYF,TGTGCCAGCAATCAGGGGCCTGGAAACACCATATATTTT
.,.,TRBJ1-2,TRBV5-1,CASSLDGGYGYTF,TGCGCCAGCAGCTTGGATGGCGGCTATGGCTACACCTTC
.,.,TRBJ1-2,TRBV30,CAWSVADGYTF,TGTGCCTGGAGTGTAGCGGATGGCTACACCTTC
.,.,TRBJ2-5,TRBV5-1,CASSLELETQYF,TGCGCCAGCAGCTTGGAATTGGAGACCCAGTACTTC
many,.,TRBJ1-5,TRBV21-1,CASSSPGLRSNQPQHF,TGTGCCAGCAGCTCCCCGGGCCTAAGAAGCAATCAGCCCCAGCATTTT
.,.,TRBJ2-1,TRBV5-1,CASSLDPTGLEQFF,TGCGCCAGCAGCTTGGACCCCACTGGACTAGAGCAGTTCTTC
few,TRBD1,TRBJ2-7,TRBV5-1,CASSLGGRGPYEQYF,TGCGCCAGCAGCTTGGGTGGCAGGGGGCCCTACGAGCAGTACTTC
few,.,TRBJ2-3,TRBV29-1,CSATPRPDTQYF,TGCAGCGCTACCCCGCGCCCAGATACGCAGTATTTT
.,TRBD2,TRBJ2-5,TRBV30,CASLAGETQYF,TGTGCCTCTCTAGCGGGAGAGACCCAGTACTTC
.,TRBD2,TRBJ2-1,TRBV5-1,CASSPGTSGTHEQFF,TGCGCCAGCAGCCCCGGGACTAGCGGAACCCATGAGCAGTTCTTC
once,TRBD1,TRBJ1-2,TRBV6-1,CASRPRGLGYGYTF,TGTGCCAGCAGACCCAGGGGGCTCGGCTATGGCTACACCTTC
.,.,TRBJ1-1,TRBV30,CAWSVDWGMNTEAFF,TGTGCCTGGAGTGTAGATTGGGGGATGAACACTGAAGCTTTCTTT
.,.,TRBJ2-4,TRBV28,CASTGRAKNIQYF,TGTGCCAGCACGGGCAGAGCCAAAAACATTCAGTACTTC
.,.,TRBJ2-5,TRBV7-2,CASSGGETQYF,TGTGCCAGCAGCGGGGGGGAGACCCAGTACTTC
.,.,TRBJ2-5,TRBV2,CASSTGQETQYF,TGTGCCAGCAGCACAGGGCAAGAGACCCAGTACTTC
few,TRBD2,TRBJ2-7,TRBV6-1,CASSHRTSGKHEQYF,TGTGCCAGCAGTCACAGGACTAGCGGGAAACACGAGCAGTACTTC
.,TRBD1,TRBJ2-5,TRBV7-9,CASSLADRAGITQYF,TGTGCCAGCAGCTTGGCGGACAGGGCCGGGATAACCCAGTACTTC
.,.,TRBJ2-3,TRBV4-2,CASSQVQGPDTQYF,TGTGCCAGCAGCCAAGTGCAGGGGCCAGATACGCAGTATTTT
few,.,TRBJ1-2,TRBV23-1,CASSQSRTYGYTF,TGCGCCAGCAGTCAATCGAGGACCTATGGCTACACCTTC
.,TRBD1,TRBJ1-4,TRBV29-1,CSVQTGGLKLFF,TGCAGCGTACAGACAGGGGGCCTCAAACTGTTTTTT
.,.,TRBJ1-2,TRBV28,CASSFPNYGYTF,TGTGCCAGCAGTTTCCCGAACTATGGCTACACCTTC
.,TRBD2,TRBJ2-2,TRBV2,CAQRASGSTGELFF,TGTGCACAAAGGGCTAGCGGGTCCACCGGGGAGCTGTTTTTT
few,.,TRBJ2-5,TRBV25-1,CASSELRQGGETQYF,TGTGCCAGCAGTGAATTGCGGCAGGGCGGAGAGACCCAGTACTTC
.,.,TRBJ2-3,TRBV5-1,CASNLRGSSTDTQYF,TGCGCCAGCAACCTGAGAGGATCTAGCACAGATACGCAGTATTTT
.,TRBD2,TRBJ2-5,TRBV30,CAWSVGTRGTQYF,TGTGCCTGGAGTGTAGGGACTAGGGGGACCCAGTACTTC
.,TRBD1,TRBJ2-1,TRBV27,CASHAIGTGYNEQFF,TGTGCCAGTCACGCGATCGGGACAGGCTACAATGAGCAGTTCTTC
.,TRBD2,TRBJ2-3,TRBV29-1,CSVGRSGSTDTQYF,TGCAGCGTTGGTCGTAGCGGGAGCACAGATACGCAGTATTTT
.,.,TRBJ1-5,TRBV7-8,CASSVDQGSNQPQHF,TGTGCCAGCAGCGTCGATCAGGGTAGCAATCAGCCCCAGCATTTT
.,.,TRBJ1-1,TRBV28,CASSAGTRNTEAFF,TGTGCCAGCAGTGCCGGGACACGGAACACTGAAGCTTTCTTT
.,.,TRBJ1-5,TRBV6-1,CASSESGNQPQHF,TGTGCCAGCAGTGAATCCGGCAATCAGCCCCAGCATTTT
.,.,TRBJ2-7,TRBV4-1,CASSQGFAGRNYEQYF,TGCGCCAGCAGCCAGGGATTTGCGGGACGGAACTACGAGCAGTACTTC
few,TRBD2,TRBJ2-1,TRBV4-1,CASSQDLVTSGSNEQFF,TGCGCCAGCAGCCAAGATCTAGTCACTAGCGGGAGCAATGAGCAGTTCTTC